This is a list of T cell receptor beta chains from one sample in a study of T cell changes during pregnancy in multiple sclerosis. Using immunoSEQ multiplex PCR, the repertoire was profiled, and TCRdb retains in-frame clones only, with some absent. Counted here are tens of thousands of clones, 93% occurring once; the ten biggest clones make up roughly 2.7%. This sample comprised CD8+ T cells from peripheral blood mononuclear cells, obtained in the third trimester of pregnancy. The receptors shown here come from a female donor with multiple sclerosis, enrolled in a pregnancy study. CDR3s include the opening cysteine and the closing phenylalanine or tryptophan. The D gene is left open where the match is weak. Expanded clones get a size class; other rows say once, few or many, or leave the size out.

V gene: TRBV11-3; D gene: NA; clone size: NA; J gene: TRBJ2-7; CDR3 DNA: TGTGCCAGCAGCTTGACTTTGGGGGGTTCGAGCTCCTACGAGCAGTACTTC; CDR3 protein: CASSLTLGGSSSYEQYF
V gene: TRBV28; D gene: NA; clone size: NA; J gene: TRBJ1-2; CDR3 DNA: TGTGCCAGCAGACGGGTCGGGTTCGGGGGCTACACCTTC; CDR3 protein: CASRRVGFGGYTF
V gene: TRBV7-8; D gene: NA; clone size: NA; J gene: TRBJ1-2; CDR3 DNA: TGTGCCAGCAGCGTTAGAGGGACGGGACAACAAGGCGGATATGGCTACACCTTC; CDR3 protein: CASSVRGTGQQGGYGYTF
V gene: TRBV10-1; D gene: NA; clone size: NA; J gene: TRBJ2-7; CDR3 DNA: TGCGCCAGAAAACTTCAGGTCGAGCAGTACTTC; CDR3 protein: CARKLQVEQYF
V gene: TRBV29-1; D gene: NA; clone size: once; J gene: TRBJ2-1; CDR3 DNA: TGCAGCGTTGTACTCCCCTTGGCCTACAATGAGCAGTTCTTC; CDR3 protein: CSVVLPLAYNEQFF
V gene: TRBV19; D gene: NA; clone size: NA; J gene: TRBJ1-1; CDR3 DNA: TGTGCCAGTAGTATGAGGACACACACTGAAGCTTTCTTT; CDR3 protein: CASSMRTHTEAFF
V gene: TRBV7-9; D gene: NA; clone size: NA; J gene: TRBJ1-5; CDR3 DNA: TGTGCCAGCAGCTACACCGCCGGGAGGCCCCAGCATTTT; CDR3 protein: CASSYTAGRPQHF
V gene: TRBV4-1; D gene: NA; clone size: once; J gene: TRBJ2-5; CDR3 DNA: TGCGCCAGCAGCCCGAAACGGCAAGAGACCCAGTACTTC; CDR3 protein: CASSPKRQETQYF
V gene: TRBV6-6; D gene: NA; clone size: once; J gene: TRBJ1-2; CDR3 DNA: TGTGCCAGCAGTTACGCAGCAGGAAGCACCTTC; CDR3 protein: CASSYAAGSTF
V gene: TRBV27; D gene: NA; clone size: NA; J gene: TRBJ2-1; CDR3 DNA: TGTGCCAGCCGTCACGGGGTGAATGAGCAGTTCTTC; CDR3 protein: CASRHGVNEQFF
V gene: TRBV20-1; D gene: NA; clone size: NA; J gene: TRBJ2-7; CDR3 DNA: TGCAGTGCTACTAATTACGAGCAGTACTTC; CDR3 protein: CSATNYEQYF
V gene: TRBV28; D gene: NA; clone size: NA; J gene: TRBJ2-7; CDR3 DNA: TGTGCCAGCAGTTTGGCTCTGGGGAGCTCCTACGAGCAGTACTTC; CDR3 protein: CASSLALGSSYEQYF
V gene: TRBV5-1; D gene: TRBD2; clone size: once; J gene: TRBJ2-1; CDR3 DNA: TGCGCCAGCAGCTTGGATGGTAGCGGGAGTAATGAGCAGTTCTTC; CDR3 protein: CASSLDGSGSNEQFF
V gene: TRBV28; D gene: NA; clone size: once; J gene: TRBJ1-1; CDR3 DNA: TGTGCCAGCAGTCCCCGGACAAATGTGAACACTGAAGCTTTCTTT; CDR3 protein: CASSPRTNVNTEAFF
V gene: TRBV5-4; D gene: NA; clone size: NA; J gene: TRBJ2-7; CDR3 DNA: TGTGCCAGCAGCTTAGGGACTGACTCCTACGAGCAGTACTTC; CDR3 protein: CASSLGTDSYEQYF
V gene: TRBV9; D gene: NA; clone size: once; J gene: TRBJ2-5; CDR3 DNA: TGTGCCAGCAGCGTAGGGGTAGCGCAACAAGAGACCCAGTACTTC; CDR3 protein: CASSVGVAQQETQYF
V gene: TRBV7-3; D gene: NA; clone size: once; J gene: TRBJ2-2; CDR3 DNA: TGTGCCAGCAGCATAAACCCCGAGACAGGAAACACCGGGGAGCTGTTTTTT; CDR3 protein: CASSINPETGNTGELFF
V gene: TRBV5-1; D gene: TRBD1; clone size: NA; J gene: TRBJ2-1; CDR3 DNA: TGCGCCAGCAGCTTGGCCAGGGGGCGAGAGAATGAGCAGTTCTTC; CDR3 protein: CASSLARGRENEQFF
V gene: TRBV6-6; D gene: NA; clone size: NA; J gene: TRBJ2-1; CDR3 DNA: TGTGCCAGCAGCCCCCTAGGACAGAAAAGGGACAATGAGCAGTTCTTC; CDR3 protein: CASSPLGQKRDNEQFF
V gene: TRBV5-4; D gene: TRBD1; clone size: NA; J gene: TRBJ2-3; CDR3 DNA: TGTGCCAGCAGCCCGGGACAGTGGAACACAGATACGCAGTATTTT; CDR3 protein: CASSPGQWNTDTQYF
V gene: TRBV5-8; D gene: NA; clone size: NA; J gene: TRBJ1-1; CDR3 DNA: TGTGCCAGCAGCTTGACGGTGAACACTGAAGCTTTCTTT; CDR3 protein: CASSLTVNTEAFF
V gene: TRBV15; D gene: TRBD2; clone size: once; J gene: TRBJ2-1; CDR3 DNA: TGTGCCACCAGCAGAGGGGGACTAGCGGGCACCTACAATGAGCAGTTCTTC; CDR3 protein: CATSRGGLAGTYNEQFF
V gene: TRBV27; D gene: NA; clone size: NA; J gene: TRBJ1-2; CDR3 DNA: TGTGCCAGCAGTTTAACGGGGGGCTCTAACTATGGCTACACCTTC; CDR3 protein: CASSLTGGSNYGYTF
V gene: TRBV27; D gene: TRBD2; clone size: once; J gene: TRBJ2-7; CDR3 DNA: TGTGCCAGCAGTGCTCCCGGACTAGGGGCCTCCTACGGGCAGTACTTC; CDR3 protein: CASSAPGLGASYGQYF
V gene: TRBV7-2; D gene: TRBD2; clone size: NA; J gene: TRBJ2-1; CDR3 DNA: TGTGCCAGCAGCTTAAGACTAGCGGGACCCCTTACGTCCTACAATGAGCAGTTCTTC; CDR3 protein: CASSLRLAGPLTSYNEQFF
V gene: TRBV12-5; D gene: TRBD1; clone size: NA; J gene: TRBJ2-2; CDR3 DNA: TGTGCTAGTGGCCGTTCAACAGGGGTCGACACCGGGGAGCTGTTTTTT; CDR3 protein: CASGRSTGVDTGELFF
V gene: TRBV19; D gene: NA; clone size: NA; J gene: TRBJ2-7; CDR3 DNA: TGTGCCAGTAGTCCAGCGGTTGGATCCTACGAGCAGTACTTC; CDR3 protein: CASSPAVGSYEQYF
V gene: TRBV6-1; D gene: TRBD2; clone size: NA; J gene: TRBJ2-7; CDR3 DNA: TGTGCCAGCAGTGAGCTAGCGAGCGGGGCCTACGAGCAGTACTTC; CDR3 protein: CASSELASGAYEQYF
V gene: TRBV4-3; D gene: TRBD1; clone size: NA; J gene: TRBJ2-2; CDR3 DNA: TGCGCCAGCAGCCAAGATGGGACAGACACCGGGGAGCTGTTTTTT; CDR3 protein: CASSQDGTDTGELFF